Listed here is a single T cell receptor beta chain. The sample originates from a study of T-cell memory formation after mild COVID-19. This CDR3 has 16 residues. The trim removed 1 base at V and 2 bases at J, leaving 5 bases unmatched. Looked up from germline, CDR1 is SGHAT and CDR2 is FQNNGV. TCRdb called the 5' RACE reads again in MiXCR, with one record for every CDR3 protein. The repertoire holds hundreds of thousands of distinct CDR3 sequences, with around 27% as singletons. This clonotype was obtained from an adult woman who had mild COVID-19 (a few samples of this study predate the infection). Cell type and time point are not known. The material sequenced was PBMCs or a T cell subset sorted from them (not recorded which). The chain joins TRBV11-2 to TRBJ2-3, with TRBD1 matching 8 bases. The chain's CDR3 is CASSLVGQGNTDTQYF. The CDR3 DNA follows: TGTGCCAGCAGCTTAGTTGGACAGGGAAACACAGATACGCAGTATTTT.